One T cell receptor (beta chain) is described in this entry. The antigen is undetermined. There are 19 residues in the CDR3. Germline CDR1 reads SGHTA; CDR2 reads FQGNSA. This specimen belongs to a study of CXCR3-negative and CXCR3-positive naive CD8 T cells. Study-wide results and limits: Memory, not naive, CXCR3-negative and CXCR3-positive cells differed in TRBV-TRBJ usage. Researchers report that CXCR3-positive naive cells carry more hydrophobic TRB CDR3s than CXCR3-negative naive cells.

The TRB libraries of cDNA were built by UMI-labeled 5' RACE. Reanalyzing the 5' RACE reads, TCRdb keeps one entry per CDR3 protein, without DNA. The sample is made up of about 50,000 distinct CDR3 sequences, and the top ten hold around 0.6% of it. This sequence joins TRBV7-2 and TRBJ2-3. This TCR was sampled from a human donor in good health. Some clones in this sample may be carry-over from other donors' samples. Input material: naive CXCR3+ CD8+ T cells from blood. Sample subset: CD45RO-CCR7+CD27+CD95- naive CD8+ T cells expressing CXCR3 (TNR3+). CDR3 loop: CASSLDFGFGGSLTDTQYF.